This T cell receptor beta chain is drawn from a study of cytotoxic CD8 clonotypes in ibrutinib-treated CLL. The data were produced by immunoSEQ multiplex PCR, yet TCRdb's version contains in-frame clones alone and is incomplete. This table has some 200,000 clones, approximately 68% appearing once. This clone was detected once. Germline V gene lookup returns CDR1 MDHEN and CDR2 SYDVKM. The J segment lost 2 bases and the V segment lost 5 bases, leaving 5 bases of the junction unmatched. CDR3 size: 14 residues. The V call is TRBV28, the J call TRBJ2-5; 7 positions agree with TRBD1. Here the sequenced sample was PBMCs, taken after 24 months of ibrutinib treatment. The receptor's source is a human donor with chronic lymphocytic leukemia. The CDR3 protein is CASSPRQGQETQYF. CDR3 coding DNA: TGTGCCAGCAGTCCCCGACAGGGACAAGAGACCCAGTACTTC.